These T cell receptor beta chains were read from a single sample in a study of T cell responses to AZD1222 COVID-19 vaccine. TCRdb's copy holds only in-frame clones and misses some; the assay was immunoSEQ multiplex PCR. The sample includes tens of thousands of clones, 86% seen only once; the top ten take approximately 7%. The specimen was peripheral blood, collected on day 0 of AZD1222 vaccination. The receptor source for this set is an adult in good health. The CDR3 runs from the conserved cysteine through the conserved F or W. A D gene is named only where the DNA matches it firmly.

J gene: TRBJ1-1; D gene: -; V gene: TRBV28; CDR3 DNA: TGTGCCAGCAGTAGTCGACGAGCTTTCTTT; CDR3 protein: CASSSRRAFF
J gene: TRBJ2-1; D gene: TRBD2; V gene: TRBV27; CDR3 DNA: TGTGCCAGCAGTTTGGGAGTGGGGGGGGAGAGCTCCTACAATGAGCAGTTCTTC; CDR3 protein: CASSLGVGGESSYNEQFF
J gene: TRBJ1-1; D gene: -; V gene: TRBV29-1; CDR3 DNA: TGCAGCGTGTCTCGGGCCCTCGGAGACACTGGAGCTTTCTTT; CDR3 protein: CSVSRALGDTGAFF
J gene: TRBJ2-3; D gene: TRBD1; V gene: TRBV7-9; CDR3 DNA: TGTGCCAGCAGCCGCGAACAGGGGTTTATGGATACGCAGTATTTT; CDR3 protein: CASSREQGFMDTQYF
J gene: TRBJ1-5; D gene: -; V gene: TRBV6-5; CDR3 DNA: TGTGCCAGCAGTTACTCGAGGGAGAACAATCAGCCCCAGCATTTT; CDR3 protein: CASSYSRENNQPQHF
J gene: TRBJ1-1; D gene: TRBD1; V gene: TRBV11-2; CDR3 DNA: TGTGCCAGCAGCGGCGGGACAGGGGCAAATATGAACACTGAAGCTTTCTTT; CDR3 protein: CASSGGTGANMNTEAFF
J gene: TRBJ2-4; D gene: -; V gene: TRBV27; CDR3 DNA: TGTGCCAGCACCGCTTTTGGCAGGGGGGGACCCAAAAACATTCAGTACTTC; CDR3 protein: CASTAFGRGGPKNIQYF
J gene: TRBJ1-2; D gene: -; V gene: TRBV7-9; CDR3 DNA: TGTGCCAGCAGCACGGCCGGGATTAACTATGGCTACACCTTC; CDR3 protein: CASSTAGINYGYTF
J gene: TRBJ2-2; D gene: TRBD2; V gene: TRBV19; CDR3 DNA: TGTGCCAGTAATCCGGGACTAGCGGGCACCGGGGAGCTGTTTTTT; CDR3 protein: CASNPGLAGTGELFF
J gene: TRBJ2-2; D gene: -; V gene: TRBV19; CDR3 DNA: TGTGCCAGTAGTAGCACAGGGTTGGCCGGGGAGCTGTTTTTT; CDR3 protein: CASSSTGLAGELFF
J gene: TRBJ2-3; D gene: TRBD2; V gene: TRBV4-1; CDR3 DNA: TGCGCCAGCAGCCCGCTAGCGGGGATAAGCACAGATACGCAGTATTTT; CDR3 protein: CASSPLAGISTDTQYF